One T cell receptor (beta chain) is described in this entry. The source of the sample is a study of blood T cell repertoires in COVID-19. The wider study: The study drew acute and convalescent COVID-19 samples from the United States, Italy and Spain. Nucleic acid was either cDNA or gDNA, and it came from T cells, B-cell-depleted T cells, or PBMCs.

As originally analysed: For nucleated cells, counts were estimated from reference gene primer amplification. Assay used: immunoSEQ multiplex PCR; TCRdb lists only in-frame clones, some missing. The DNA was the basis for D and trimming; V, J and clone size are from that table. Of about 320,000 clones in the sample, more than 80% were seen once. Sequenced sample: peripheral blood. The TCR originated in a young man who had recovered from COVID-19.

The CDR3 sequence is CASSQQGIMAFF. The DNA for the CDR3 is TGTGCCAGCAGTCAACAGGGGATTATGGCTTTCTTT. This chain uses TRBV6-5 with TRBJ1-1, with 7 bases identical to TRBD1. V shed 5 bases, J shed 11 bases, and the junction held 8 bases outside the gene matches. This CDR3 spans 12 amino acids. CDR1 and CDR2 (germline): MNHEY, SVGAGI.